This TCR beta chain was observed in a study of control samples from healthy donors and cancer patients. The germline V gene encodes CDR1 MNHEY and CDR2 SVGAGI. This CDR3 has 11 amino acids. Trimming removed 4 bases from V and 4 bases from J, with 1 base in between. TCRdb keeps only in-frame clones here, not all; method: immunoSEQ multiplex PCR. The sample carries approximately 170,000 clones, 90% recorded once. Sequencing was carried out using blood. This TCR was recovered from a woman between 45 and 65 years old in good health. The chain uses TRBV6-5 and TRBJ2-2, with D hard to call. CDR3 nucleotide sequence: TGTGCCAGCAGTTCCACCGGGGAGCTGTTTTTT. Its protein is CASSSTGELFF.